This T cell receptor beta chain came from a study of a mutant IDH1 vaccine in newly diagnosed glioma. Study-wide context: Most had both radiotherapy and temozolomide beforehand; others had only one. Findings and limits, study-wide: Most patients, approximately 93%, showed vaccine-induced immune responses.

Noted time point: week 23, last vaccination. It was 300 ug of mutant IDH1 20-mer peptide that made up each vaccine dose, given with topical imiquimod. Method: immunoSEQ multiplex PCR; TCRdb's copy keeps in-frame clones and lacks some. The repertoire holds tens of thousands of clones, with around 85% as singletons. Points on this clone: The antigen remains undetermined.

Sequences were derived from PBMCs, sampled from a glioma patient whose treatment included an IDH1 peptide vaccine. This sequence was found in a woman aged 50 to 60 with glioma.

CDR3 residues: CASRFRVRGANVLTF. In DNA, the CDR3 is TGTGCCAGCAGGTTCAGGGTCCGTGGGGCCAACGTCCTGACTTTC. V gene TRBV9 combines with J gene TRBJ2-6; possible D gene TRBD1, 5 bases. The CDR3 runs 15 residues. V was shortened by 5 bases and J by 3 bases, with 12 bases between the two germline ends. Germline CDR1 reads SGDLS; CDR2 reads YYNGEE.